What follows are 10 T cell receptor beta chains derived from one specimen sequenced in a study of blood T cell repertoires in COVID-19. Profiled with immunoSEQ multiplex PCR; TCRdb holds only in-frame clones, not every one. The profile shows some 190,000 clones, 75% to 85% of them singletons. Sequencing input: PBMCs or T cells enriched from blood (not recorded which). The origin of the receptors is a man under 40 with acute COVID-19.

The V gene is TRBV12-3 or TRBV12-4, the J gene TRBJ2-3; tentative D call: TRBD1 (6 bases). The V gene lost 6 bases and the J gene lost 5 bases, with 12 bases spanning the gap. CDR3 length: 13 amino acids. As DNA, the CDR3 is TGTGCCAGCAGAGCAGGGGTAGAAGATACGCAGTATTTT. Its protein product is CASRAGVEDTQYF.

The chain combines TRBV27 with TRBJ1-2; tentative D call: TRBD1 (5 bases). The length of the CDR3 is 13 residues. Germline assignment: CDR1 MNHEY and CDR2 SMNVEV (reference sequence). V was cut by 2 bases and J by 8 bases, with 12 bases left in between. The CDR3: CASSLAGSRGYTF. The CDR3 region has the DNA TGTGCCAGCAGTTTAGCAGGGTCTCGCGGCTACACCTTC.

The chain carries TRBV5-1 and TRBJ2-7, with D perhaps matching TRBD1 (5 bases). Germline CDR1 reads SGHRS; CDR2 reads YFSETQ. Trimming stripped 0 bases from V and 3 bases from J, with 13 bases between. The CDR3 is 15 residues long. CDR3 loop: CASSLGGAAVYEQYF. CDR3 in DNA: TGCGCCAGCAGCTTGGGTGGGGCAGCAGTCTACGAGCAGTACTTC.

In its sample, this clone was seen once. The rearrangement joins TRBV5-4 to TRBJ2-1; 14 nucleotides line up with TRBD2. The CDR3 has 15 residues. CDR1 and CDR2 from the germline V gene are SGHNT and YYREEE (reference sequence). Germline trimming cut 0 bases from V and 9 bases from J; bases unmatched to any gene: 2. The CDR3, as DNA: TGTGCCAGCAGCTTGGGAGGACTAGCGGGGGGTGAGCAGTTCTTC. This translates into CASSLGGLAGGEQFF.

This chain connects TRBV6-5 to TRBJ2-7, with D perhaps matching TRBD2 (6 bases). Germline V gene data show CDR1 as MNHEY and CDR2 as SVGAGI. The CDR3 is 14 residues long. Trimming removed 2 bases at V and 2 bases at J, with 10 bases between. The DNA of the CDR3 is TGTGCCAGCAGTTACGCGGGACCGACCTACGAGCAGTACTTC. Translation: CASSYAGPTYEQYF.

This chain connects TRBV3-1 (or the pseudogene TRBV3-2) to TRBJ2-4; a possible D gene is TRBD2 (5 bases). Near its end, the DNA agrees better with TRBJ2-1, so the J call may be wrong. Germline assignment: CDR1 LGHDT and CDR2 YNNKEL (reference sequence). This CDR3 is built from 14 residues. This chain's CDR3 is CASSQYADSKPQFF. DNA of the CDR3: TGTGCCAGCAGCCAATACGCGGACTCGAAGCCCCAGTTCTTC.

In its sample, this clone was seen a few times. This chain links TRBV9 with TRBJ1-2, with D tentatively TRBD1 (6 bases). This CDR3 contains 14 residues. The V gene's germline CDR1 is SGDLS and CDR2 YYNGEE. V dropped 4 bases and J dropped 3 bases, with 13 bases sitting between them. The CDR3 sequence is CASSPETGYYGYTF. CDR3 sequence (DNA): TGTGCCAGCAGCCCAGAGACAGGCTACTATGGCTACACCTTC.

The chain employs TRBV5-5 and TRBJ2-1, with TRBD2 matching over 7 bases. V was pared by 3 bases and J by 2 bases, with 14 bases of the junction left unmatched. This CDR3 spans 18 amino acids. The germline gives CDR1 SGHKS, CDR2 YYEKEE (reference sequence). CDR3 sequence (DNA): TGTGCCAGCAGCTCCCTCCTAGCGGACCGGATTACCTACAATGAGCAGTTCTTC. Amino acids: CASSSLLADRITYNEQFF.

The V and J genes are TRBV19 and TRBJ2-3, with D possibly matching TRBD1 (5 bases). Germline V gene sequence: CDR1 LNHDA, CDR2 SQIVND (reference sequence). This CDR3 region has 17 residues. Trimming left V 3 bases short and J 4 bases short, with 20 bases between. As DNA, the CDR3 is TGTGCCAGTAGTATGGTAAAGGGGCCGCGGAGACCAGATACGCAGTATTTT. This translates into CASSMVKGPRRPDTQYF.

The chain joins TRBV12-3 or TRBV12-4 to TRBJ1-1, with D hard to call. There are 12 residues in the CDR3. V was shortened by 6 bases and J by 1 base, with 6 bases between the two germline ends. The chain's CDR3 is CASRPGNTEAFF. CDR3 in DNA: TGTGCCAGCAGACCAGGGAACACTGAAGCTTTCTTT.